The clone carrying this T cell receptor (beta chain) was seen only once. This entry belongs to a study of breast tumors, draining lymph nodes, adjacent tissues. The CDR3 runs to 14 residues. Between the trimmed V and J ends, which lost 2 bases and 5 bases, there was a span of 7 bases. TCRdb reanalysed the multiplex PCR reads using MiXCR and keeps one entry per CDR3 protein. The sample records 55,000 to 75,000 distinct CDR3 sequences, over 40% being singletons. This receptor was taken from a female donor with breast cancer. Some clones in this sample may be carry-over from other donors' samples. This sequence joins TRBV12-3 or TRBV12-4 and TRBJ2-6; tentatively, D is TRBD1 (6 bases). Source material: breast tumor tissue. CDR3 DNA: TGTGCCAGCAGTTTATGGGACAGGGCCAACGTCCTGACTTTC. Its protein product is CASSLWDRANVLTF.